The rows below give T cell receptor beta chains drawn from one sample of a study of CD8 T cells in ankylosing spondylitis. Using its own MiXCR run on the 5' RACE reads, TCRdb lists one record per CDR3 protein. The repertoire holds some 840,000 distinct CDR3 sequences, with approximately 10% as singletons. The material sequenced was blood, either unsorted or a sorted T cell fraction (not recorded which). The receptors stem from a male donor with ankylosing spondylitis. The CDR3 runs from the conserved cysteine through the conserved F or W. D genes are given only for firm matches. Clone size appears in some rows only: once, few, many, or a class for an expanded clone.

>TRBJ2-3|.|TRBV20-1|.
CSALSGGDTQYF
TGCAGTGCTCTAAGTGGTGGGGATACGCAGTATTTT
>TRBJ2-2|.|TRBV18|.
CASSPQQGQIESGELFF
TGTGCCAGCTCACCCCAGCAGGGTCAGATCGAATCCGGGGAGCTGTTTTTT
>TRBJ2-6|once|TRBV7-8|.
CASSLEGRAISGANVLTF
TGTGCCAGCAGCTTAGAGGGACGGGCCATCTCTGGGGCCAACGTCCTGACTTTC
>TRBJ2-7|.|TRBV6-1|.
CASSDTFRQLEREQYF
TGTGCCAGCAGCGATACTTTCAGGCAGCTAGAAAGGGAGCAGTACTTC
>TRBJ2-7|.|TRBV4-2|.
CASSQEVAPHGQYF
TGTGCCAGCAGCCAAGAGGTTGCGCCCCATGGGCAGTACTTC
>TRBJ2-1|many|TRBV5-1|TRBD2
CASSLGGGSQYNEQFF
TGCGCCAGCAGCTTAGGCGGGGGGTCTCAATACAATGAGCAGTTCTTC
>TRBJ2-5|.|TRBV15|TRBD2
CATSRLGTSGRETQYF
TGTGCCACCAGCAGACTGGGGACTAGCGGGAGAGAGACCCAGTACTTC
>TRBJ2-3|many|TRBV27|.
CASRGHATDTQYF
TGTGCCAGCAGAGGACACGCCACAGATACGCAGTATTTT
>TRBJ2-2|many|TRBV29-1|.
CSVEPLRSGELFF
TGCAGCGTTGAACCATTGAGGTCCGGGGAGCTGTTTTTT
>TRBJ1-1|many|TRBV5-1|.
CASSMTVNTEAFF
TGCGCCAGCAGCATGACAGTGAACACTGAAGCTTTCTTT
>TRBJ2-7|.|TRBV5-1|TRBD2
CASSLGGLAASYEQYF
TGCGCCAGCAGCTTGGGGGGACTAGCTGCCTCCTACGAGCAGTACTTC
>TRBJ2-1|few|TRBV4-3|TRBD1
CASSQEQGEQFF
TGCGCCAGCAGCCAAGAACAGGGGGAGCAGTTCTTC
>TRBJ1-5|.|TRBV12-3/TRBV12-4|TRBD1
CASSPGTGDYQPQHF
TGTGCCAGCAGTCCCGGGACAGGGGACTATCAGCCCCAGCATTTT
>TRBJ2-1|many|TRBV20-1|.
CSANPPRGVYNEQFF
TGCAGTGCTAACCCTCCCAGGGGCGTCTACAATGAGCAGTTCTTC
>TRBJ1-6|.|TRBV20-1|.
CSAWAGEGSPLHF
TGCAGTGCTTGGGCGGGGGAAGGTTCACCCCTCCACTTT
>TRBJ1-4|.|TRBV7-9|.
CASAKGSGSNEKLFF
TGTGCCAGCGCTAAAGGCTCCGGTTCTAATGAAAAACTGTTTTTT
>TRBJ2-7|many|TRBV7-2|TRBD1
CASSLATGVSYEQYF
TGTGCCAGCAGCTTAGCAACAGGGGTCTCCTACGAGCAGTACTTC